One sample yielded the 25 T cell receptor beta chains listed below, sequenced in a study of T cells after yellow fever vaccination. TCRdb processed the 5' RACE reads anew with MiXCR; each CDR3 protein has one entry. The sample yields about 340,000 distinct CDR3 sequences, roughly 9.4% seen once. The input for sequencing was PBMCs, taken on the day of the first yellow fever vaccination. These receptor sequences come from a young man who received the YFV17D yellow fever vaccine.

This clonotype was recorded a few times. The rearrangement uses TRBV10-3 and TRBJ2-3; D possibly uses TRBD1 or TRBD2 (6 bases each). Per the germline V gene, CDR1 is ENHRY and CDR2 is SYGVKD. The V end was cut by 3 bases, the J end by 5 bases, with 12 bases between. The CDR3 length is 14 residues. CDR3 DNA sequence: TGTGCCATCAGTGAAGGGGGGTCCGGAGATACGCAGTATTTT. It encodes CAISEGGSGDTQYF.

The chain recombines TRBV29-1 with TRBJ1-4, with 11 nucleotides matching TRBD1. The CDR3 is 13 residues long. Germline trimming cut 4 bases from V and 5 bases from J; bases unmatched to any gene: 0. CDR1 is SQVTM, CDR2 ANQGSEA, per germline. The CDR3: CSVGTGGNEKLFF. CDR3 coding DNA: TGCAGCGTTGGGACAGGGGGCAATGAAAAACTGTTTTTT.

This clonotype was detected only a few times. This chain's CDR3 is CASSLSGAGNSPLHF. The CDR3 region has the DNA TGTGCCAGCAGCTTATCAGGGGCAGGGAATTCACCCCTCCACTTT. The chain has TRBV11-2 and TRBJ1-6; tentative D call: TRBD1 (6 bases). V lost 2 bases, J lost 7 bases, and 12 bases lay in between. CDR3 length: 15 amino acids. Looked up from germline, CDR1 is SGHAT and CDR2 is FQNNGV.

This clonotype was counted only a few times. This chain uses TRBV6-2 or TRBV6-3 with TRBJ2-3; TRBD2 matches at 13 bases. The CDR3 consists of 18 residues. The germline gives CDR1 MNHEY, CDR2 SVGEGT. V was pared by 6 bases and J by 3 bases, with 12 bases of the junction left unmatched. Written as DNA, the CDR3 is TGTGCCAGCAGCCATGGACTAGCGGGGGCCAGCGGGACAGATACGCAGTATTTT. It encodes CASSHGLAGASGTDTQYF.

This clonotype has a handful of counts. The chain combines TRBV5-6 with TRBJ1-3; unclear D gene. The length of the CDR3 is 15 residues. V was cut by 7 bases and J by 0 bases, with 14 bases left in between. Per the germline V gene, CDR1 is SGHDT and CDR2 is YYEEEE. The CDR3 nucleotides are TGTGCCAGCGGATTGGACGGTTTCTCTGGAAACACCATATATTTT. Amino acids: CASGLDGFSGNTIYF.

The rearrangement joins TRBV20-1 to TRBJ2-1; maybe TRBD1 (6 bases). The CDR3 has 15 residues. CDR1 is DFQATT, CDR2 SNEGSKA, per germline (reference sequence). V was pared by 0 bases and J by 3 bases, with 12 bases between. The CDR3 bases are TGCAGTGCTAGAGAGAGGGCAGGGGTCTACAATGAGCAGTTCTTC. Translating it yields CSARERAGVYNEQFF.

In its sample, this clonotype was seen a few times. The V call is TRBV7-8, the J call TRBJ1-5; no clear D gene. The length of the CDR3 is 12 residues. Trimming took off 2 bases at V and 6 bases at J, with 5 bases between the two ends. Germline lookup yields CDR1 SGHVS and CDR2 FQNEAQ. The CDR3 bases are TGTGCCAGCAGCTTACATGCTCAGCCCCAGCATTTT. It encodes CASSLHAQPQHF.

This clonotype was counted a few times. The chain joins TRBV5-4 to TRBJ2-7; 8 bases are shared with TRBD1. V shed 4 bases, J shed 4 bases, and the junction held 4 bases outside the gene matches. This CDR3 has 13 amino acids. Germline V gene data show CDR1 as SGHNT and CDR2 as YYREEE (reference sequence). CDR3: CASSPRGQYEQYF. CDR3 DNA: TGTGCCAGCAGCCCCAGGGGGCAATACGAGCAGTACTTC.

This clonotype was seen a few times. The V and J genes are TRBV4-1 and TRBJ1-1; tentatively, D is TRBD1 (5 bases). The CDR3 runs 15 residues. Per germline, CDR1 MGHRA and CDR2 YSYEKL. V was clipped by 0 bases and J by 3 bases, with 11 bases between them. The CDR3 reads CASSQEVQGYTEAFF. Written as DNA, the CDR3 is TGCGCCAGCAGCCAAGAGGTTCAGGGTTACACTGAAGCTTTCTTT.

The V and J genes are TRBV4-2 and TRBJ1-4; D may be TRBD1 (6 bases). Looked up from germline, CDR1 is LGHNA and CDR2 is YNFKEQ. The CDR3 is 17 amino acids. With 0 bases removed from V and 7 bases from J, the gap between germline ends came to 18 bases. CDR3 residues: CASSQDGLGAGGEKLFF. CDR3 DNA: TGTGCCAGCAGCCAAGATGGTTTGGGGGCTGGGGGTGAAAAACTGTTTTTT.

This clonotype was recorded a few times. The gene calls are TRBV4-1 and TRBJ1-1; maybe TRBD1 (6 bases). Trimming took off 4 bases at V and 0 bases at J, with 15 bases between the two ends. Germline CDR1 reads MGHRA; CDR2 reads YSYEKL. The CDR3 extends over 16 amino acids. The CDR3 DNA sequence: TGCGCCAGCAGCCTCCCGGTAGGGGGAATGAACACTGAAGCTTTCTTT. It is translated as CASSLPVGGMNTEAFF.

CDR3 region: CASRRRTHSGNTIYF. In DNA, the CDR3 is TGTGCCAGCAGACGACGGACCCACTCTGGAAACACCATATATTTT. The chain has TRBV28 and TRBJ1-3; D gene ambiguous. The CDR3 has 15 residues. Germline V gene data show CDR1 as MDHEN and CDR2 as SYDVKM. V lost 6 bases and J 0 bases, leaving 12 bases between the germline ends.

The chain recombines TRBV20-1 with TRBJ2-5; D unclear. Germline assignment: CDR1 DFQATT and CDR2 SNEGSKA (reference sequence). The length of the CDR3 is 13 residues. Trimming removed 7 bases at V and 1 base at J, with 13 bases between. The CDR3 nucleotides read TGCAGTGGTGGGCGTTCTACCCAAGAGACCCAGTACTTC. It encodes CSGGRSTQETQYF.

This clonotype was found many times. The chain couples TRBV4-1 to TRBJ2-3; the match to TRBD2 covers 8 bases. The junction had 4 bases not matched to a gene; V was cut back by 1 base and J by 4 bases. CDR1 and CDR2 (germline): MGHRA, YSYEKL. The CDR3 spans 15 residues. The CDR3 protein is CASSQAAGASDTQYF. The CDR3 DNA sequence: TGCGCCAGCAGCCAAGCAGCGGGGGCTTCAGATACGCAGTATTTT.

This clonotype showed up many times. The CDR3 coding sequence is TGTGCCAGCAGCCCAGGACAGGGGGTTTCCCGGGACGGCTACACCTTC. Its protein product is CASSPGQGVSRDGYTF. The chain couples TRBV7-2 to TRBJ1-2; TRBD1 agrees at 10 bases. V shed 5 bases and J 8 bases; nucleotides not matched to a gene: 14. The CDR3 spans 16 residues. Germline V gives CDR1 SGHTA, CDR2 FQGNSA.

This clonotype was counted only a few times. The chain combines TRBV12-3 or TRBV12-4 with TRBJ2-7, with 8 bases fitting TRBD1. Trimming took 5 bases from V and 5 from J; bases not matched to a gene: 8. This CDR3 spans 14 amino acids. The DNA for the CDR3 is TGTGCCAGCAGTCCCGGACAGGGAGTCCACGAGCAGTACGTC. Protein product: CASSPGQGVHEQYV.

V usage is TRBV20-1 and J usage is TRBJ2-5; 9 positions agree with TRBD2. V trimming: 0 bases; J trimming: 5 bases; junction bases outside the gene matches: 7. This CDR3 has 15 residues. CDR1 DFQATT and CDR2 SNEGSKA come from the germline V gene (reference sequence). The DNA of the CDR3 is TGCAGTGCTAGAGATCAAGGGCGGGGGGGGGAGACCCAGTACTTC. It codes for CSARDQGRGGETQYF.

V is TRBV7-9 and J is TRBJ2-3; TRBD1 matches 10 bases. This CDR3 comprises 14 residues. CDR1 and CDR2 (germline): SEHNR, FQNEAQ (reference sequence). V lost 5 bases and J lost 6; bases outside the gene matches: 5. This CDR3 is CASSRQGARDTQYF. The CDR3 DNA follows: TGTGCCAGCAGCAGACAGGGGGCTCGGGATACGCAGTATTTT.

This clonotype was counted between two and nine times. The chain links TRBV6-1 to TRBJ2-1; a weak D match, TRBD1 (6 bases). From germline, CDR1 is MNHNS and CDR2 SASEGT. CDR3 length equals 15 residues. V lost 6 bases to trimming and J lost 3 bases, with 15 bases between them. The CDR3: CASRTKWGHYNEQFF. The CDR3 DNA is TGTGCCAGCAGGACAAAGTGGGGGCACTACAATGAGCAGTTCTTC.

The chain is built from TRBV29-1 and TRBJ2-1, with D uncertain. Germline assignment: CDR1 SQVTM and CDR2 ANQGSEA. Trimming pared 4 bases from V and 9 bases from J, leaving 19 bases between. The CDR3 totals 14 residues. The CDR3 sequence is CSVAVGLASGEQFF. The CDR3, as DNA: TGCAGCGTTGCGGTTGGCTTGGCCTCGGGTGAGCAGTTCTTC.

In this sample, this clonotype turned up a few times. V gene TRBV24-1 combines with J gene TRBJ1-1; no firm D call. V was pared by 3 bases and J by 1 base, with 5 bases between. This CDR3 region has 13 residues. CDR1 is KGHDR, CDR2 SFDVKD, per germline. As DNA, the CDR3 is TGTGCCACCAGTGATATGGGGAACACTGAAGCTTTCTTT. It yields the protein CATSDMGNTEAFF.

This clonotype has a count of ten or more. The V and J genes are TRBV5-1 and TRBJ2-1; 10 bases are a match to TRBD2. V was pared by 6 bases and J by 7 bases, with 10 bases of the junction left unmatched. Germline loops: CDR1 SGHRS, CDR2 YFSETQ. CDR3 length: 15 amino acids. This CDR3 reads CASTSSSGGFNEQFF. CDR3 in DNA: TGCGCCAGCACATCATCTAGCGGGGGCTTTAATGAGCAGTTCTTC.

This clonotype was recorded a few times. The genes are TRBV4-1 and TRBJ2-1; 7 nucleotides match TRBD1. V shed 3 bases, J shed 4 bases, and the junction held 3 bases outside the gene matches. Germline CDR1 reads MGHRA; CDR2 reads YSYEKL. The length of the CDR3 is 14 residues. The CDR3 sequence is CASSQGQQYNEQFF. In nucleotides, the CDR3 is TGCGCCAGCAGCCAGGGACAGCAATACAATGAGCAGTTCTTC.

This clonotype was counted only a few times. This chain uses TRBV11-2 with TRBJ2-5, with D unclear. Germline values: CDR1 SGHAT, CDR2 FQNNGV. The CDR3 consists of 16 residues. V lost 5 bases and J 1 base, leaving 17 bases between the germline ends. For the CDR3, the DNA is TGTGCCAGCAGCACCCGCCTGTTGGGTTCCCAAGAGACCCAGTACTTC. It is translated as CASSTRLLGSQETQYF.

This clonotype has just a few counts. The chain has TRBV3-1 and TRBJ1-2, with 7 nucleotides matching TRBD1. Germline-derived CDR1 and CDR2 are LGHDT and YNNKEL (reference sequence). V trimming: 2 bases; J trimming: 7 bases; junction bases outside the gene matches: 7. The CDR3 spans 14 residues. The CDR3 region has the DNA TGTGCCAGCAGCCAACACGACAGGGAGGTTGGCTACACCTTC. This encodes CASSQHDREVGYTF.